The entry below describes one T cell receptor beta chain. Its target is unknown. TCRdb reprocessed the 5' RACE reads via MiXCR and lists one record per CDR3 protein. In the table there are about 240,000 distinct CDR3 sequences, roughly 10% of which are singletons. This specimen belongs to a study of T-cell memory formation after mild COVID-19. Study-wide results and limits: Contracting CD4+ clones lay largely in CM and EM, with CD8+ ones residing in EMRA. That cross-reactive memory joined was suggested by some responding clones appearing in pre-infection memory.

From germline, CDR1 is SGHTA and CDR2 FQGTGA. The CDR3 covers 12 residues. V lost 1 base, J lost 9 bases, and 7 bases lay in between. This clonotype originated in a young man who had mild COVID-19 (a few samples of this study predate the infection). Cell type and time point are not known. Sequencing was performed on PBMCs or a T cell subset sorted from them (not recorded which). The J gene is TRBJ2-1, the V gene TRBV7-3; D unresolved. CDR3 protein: CASSLMDGEQFF. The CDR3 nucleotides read TGTGCCAGCAGCTTAATGGATGGTGAGCAGTTCTTC.